This T cell receptor (beta chain) derives from a study of blood T cell repertoires in COVID-19. Looking at the study overall: Material from acute and convalescent COVID-19 was sourced from the United States, Italy and Spain.

The CDR3 sequence is 20 residues long. V lost 2 bases and J lost 0; bases outside the gene matches: 13. Germline lookup yields CDR1 KGHSH and CDR2 LQKENI. The authors' processing: Reference gene primers were amplified, and this amplification served to estimate nucleated cell counts. The table came from immunoSEQ multiplex PCR; TCRdb's copy has only in-frame clones and leaves some out. V and J calls and clone size come straight from that table; D and trimming were deduced from the DNA. The data contain 120,000 or so clones, about 85% of them seen just once; the ten biggest clones take up roughly 27%. This rearrangement joins TRBV18 to TRBJ2-3; 11 bases align to TRBD1. The source is an elderly woman with acute or convalescent COVID-19. The sequencing input was peripheral blood. The CDR3 loop is CASSPKSGQGAIPSTDTQYF. In nucleotides, the CDR3 is TGTGCCAGCTCACCAAAATCTGGACAGGGGGCGATTCCTAGCACAGATACGCAGTATTTT.